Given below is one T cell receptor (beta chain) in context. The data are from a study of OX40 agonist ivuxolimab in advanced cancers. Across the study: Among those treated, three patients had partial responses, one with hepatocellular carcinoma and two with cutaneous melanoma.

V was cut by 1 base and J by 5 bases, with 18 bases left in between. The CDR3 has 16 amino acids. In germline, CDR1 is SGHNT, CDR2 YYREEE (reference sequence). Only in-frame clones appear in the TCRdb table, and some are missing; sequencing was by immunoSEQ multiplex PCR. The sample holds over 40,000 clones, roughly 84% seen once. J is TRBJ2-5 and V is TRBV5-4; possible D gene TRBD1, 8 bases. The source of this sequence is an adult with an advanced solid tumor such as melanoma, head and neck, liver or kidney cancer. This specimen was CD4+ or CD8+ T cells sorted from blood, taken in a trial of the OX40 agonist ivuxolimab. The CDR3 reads CASSLPRTGRGETQYF. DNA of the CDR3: TGTGCCAGCAGCTTGCCAAGGACAGGGCGGGGGGAGACCCAGTACTTC.